This T cell receptor (beta chain) stems from a study of PD-L1 blockade in urothelial cancer. Across the whole study: Patients had received 0 to 3 prior chemotherapy regimens. When blood samples were assessed, the median T cell count was 141,255.

Time point reported: peripheral blood 6 weeks after treatment start. Clones were sequenced by immunoSEQ multiplex PCR, and TCRdb holds only the in-frame ones, with some missing. Of about 48,000 clones listed, 80% to 90% are singletons. This clone was counted only a few times. This TCR was recovered from a man between 65 and 85 years old with urothelial cancer. The material sequenced was PBMCs, taken around atezolizumab (anti-PD-L1) treatment.

The CDR3 coding sequence is TGTGCCAGCAGTTTAGGCGGGAGGGCCGTCGGGGAGCTGTTTTTT. Its protein is CASSLGGRAVGELFF. The chain combines TRBV27 with TRBJ2-2, with TRBD2 matching 9 bases. Losses at the gene ends were 2 bases for V and 7 bases for J; bases not matched to a gene: 5. The V gene's germline CDR1 is MNHEY and CDR2 SMNVEV (reference sequence). The CDR3 loop spans 15 amino acids.